The rows below give T cell receptor beta chains drawn from one sample of a study of blood T cell repertoires in COVID-19. Sequencing used immunoSEQ multiplex PCR; TCRdb keeps in-frame clones, though not all of them. Of 35,000 to 45,000 clones listed, 70% to 90% were seen once; the top ten hold 12%. Specimen: peripheral blood. Receptors were obtained from a man aged 60-69 years with active COVID-19. Both conserved end residues are part of each CDR3. The order of the fields is V gene, clone size, J gene, D gene, CDR3 DNA, CDR3 protein. A D gene is named only where the DNA matches it firmly. Rows give clone size only sometimes, using once, few, many, or a class for an expanded clone.

>TRBV6-2/TRBV6-3|.|TRBJ2-7|TRBD1
TGTGCCAGCAGTTACTCCCGGGACAGGCCTTACGAGCAGTACTTC
CASSYSRDRPYEQYF
>TRBV28|.|TRBJ1-1|.
TGTGCCAGCAGTGGGAGATGGGAAGCTTTCTTT
CASSGRWEAFF
>TRBV5-4|.|TRBJ2-3|.
TGTGCCAGCAGCTCCATTCCGTCCCTGATCTACACAGATACGCAGTATTTT
CASSSIPSLIYTDTQYF
>TRBV14|once|TRBJ2-5|TRBD2
TGTGCCAGCAGCCAATCGGGGGGAGAGACCCAGTACTTC
CASSQSGGETQYF
>TRBV12-5|few|TRBJ1-1|.
TGTGCTAGTGCCAAGGGAGGCACTGAAGCTTTCTTT
CASAKGGTEAFF
>TRBV28|.|TRBJ2-1|.
TGTGCCAGCAGTTTGCCTAGGGGTTCGGGTTACAATGAGCAGTTCTTC
CASSLPRGSGYNEQFF
>TRBV11-2|.|TRBJ2-2|.
TGTGCCAGCAGCTACAGTAGTTTCGGGGAGCTGTTTTTT
CASSYSSFGELFF
>TRBV10-2|.|TRBJ2-2|.
TGCGCCAGCAGTGAGACGGGAAACACCGGGGAGCTGTTTTTT
CASSETGNTGELFF
>TRBV11-2|.|TRBJ2-5|.
TGTGCCAGCAGCCCGCGGGAGACCCAGTACTTC
CASSPRETQYF
>TRBV29-1|few|TRBJ1-2|TRBD1
TGCAGCGCCGAACCCCCAGGGGGAAGTTTCGATGGCTACACCTTC
CSAEPPGGSFDGYTF
>TRBV7-9|.|TRBJ2-5|TRBD1
TGTGCCAGCAGCGCCACGACAGGGCTTTGGGAGACCCAGTACTTC
CASSATTGLWETQYF
>TRBV6-5|.|TRBJ2-2|TRBD1
TGTGCCAGCCAGGGGGTCGGAAGCGCCGGGGAGCTGTTTTTT
CASQGVGSAGELFF
>TRBV10-1|.|TRBJ2-7|TRBD2
TGCGCCAGCATGACTAGCGGGCCCTACGAGCAGTACTTC
CASMTSGPYEQYF
>TRBV10-1|.|TRBJ1-1|TRBD1
TGCGCCAGCAGTGCCGGGACAGGGAACACTGAAGCTTTCTTT
CASSAGTGNTEAFF
>TRBV7-2|.|TRBJ2-5|.
TGTGCCAGCAGCGAGCGGAGCTCGATCGAGGAGACCCAGTACTTC
CASSERSSIEETQYF
>TRBV10-3|.|TRBJ2-7|.
TGTGCCATCAGTGAGAGGGGGGGGCCCACCTACGAGCAGTACTTC
CAISERGGPTYEQYF
>TRBV19|few|TRBJ1-2|TRBD1
TGTGCCAGTAGTACGACAGGGGGCTCATATGGCTACACCTTC
CASSTTGGSYGYTF
>TRBV2|.|TRBJ1-1|.
TGTGCCAGCAGTGAAGAGGACATCACTGAAGCTTTCTTT
CASSEEDITEAFF
>TRBV30|.|TRBJ2-1|TRBD1
TGTGCCTGGATCCCCGACAGGGAATATTACAATGAGCAGTTCTTC
CAWIPDREYYNEQFF
>TRBV27|.|TRBJ1-1|TRBD1
TGTGCCAGCAGCCAACTCGGACAGGGCGGCACTGAAGCTTTCTTT
CASSQLGQGGTEAFF
>TRBV7-2|.|TRBJ2-7|.
TGTGCCAGCACCCTCTACCCTTCCTACGAGCAGTACTTC
CASTLYPSYEQYF
>TRBV2|few|TRBJ2-7|TRBD1
TGTGCCAGCAGTGCAATGCCGGGGGACAGGGCAACGTACTACGAGCAGTACTTC
CASSAMPGDRATYYEQYF
>TRBV7-2|.|TRBJ2-1|.
TGTGCCAGCAGCTTAAGCAGCGGGATAAGGGGGAATGAGCAGTTCTTC
CASSLSSGIRGNEQFF
>TRBV2|.|TRBJ1-1|TRBD1
TGTGCCAGCAGTGGACAGGGAAACACTGAAGCTTTCTTT
CASSGQGNTEAFF
>TRBV27|few|TRBJ2-2|TRBD2
TGTGCCAGCAGTCCACCCAGCGGGAGGGCCGGGGAGCTGTTTTTT
CASSPPSGRAGELFF
>TRBV7-2|.|TRBJ2-7|TRBD2
TGTGCCAGCAGCCGCGGGAGGCCCGCCTACGAGCAGTACTTC
CASSRGRPAYEQYF
>TRBV30|.|TRBJ1-5|.
TGTGCCTGGAGTCAGGGTTTTAGCAATCAGCCCCAGCATTTT
CAWSQGFSNQPQHF
>TRBV6-5|few|TRBJ2-7|.
TGTGCCAGCAGCAGAGGACAGATCTCCTACGAGCAGTACTTC
CASSRGQISYEQYF